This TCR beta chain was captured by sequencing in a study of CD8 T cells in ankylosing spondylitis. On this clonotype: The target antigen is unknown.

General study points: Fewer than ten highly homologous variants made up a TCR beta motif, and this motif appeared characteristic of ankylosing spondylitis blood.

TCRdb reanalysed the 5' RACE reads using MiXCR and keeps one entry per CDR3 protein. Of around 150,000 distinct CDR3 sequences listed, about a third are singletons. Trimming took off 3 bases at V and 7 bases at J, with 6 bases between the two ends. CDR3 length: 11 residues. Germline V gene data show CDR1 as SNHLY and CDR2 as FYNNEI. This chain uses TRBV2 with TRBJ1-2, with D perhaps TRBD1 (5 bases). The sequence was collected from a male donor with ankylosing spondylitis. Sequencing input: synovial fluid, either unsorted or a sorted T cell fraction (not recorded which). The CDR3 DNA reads TGTGCCAGCAGTGAGGGGCCTGGCTACACCTTC. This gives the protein CASSEGPGYTF.